Listed here are 5 T cell receptor beta chains from one sample, sequenced in a study of CD8 T cells in Susac syndrome (dated by TCRdb to between 2019 and 2020). Library generation was performed with the immunoSEQ multiplex PCR assay. RNA was extracted with the RNeasy kit and roughly 0.5 to 1 ug was reverse transcribed using random hexamers. TCRdb itself trimmed the public reads at Q25 with fastp, ran MiXCR and retained productive beta chains. Every distinct CDR3 protein forms one entry, paired with its most common genes and DNA. Present in this sample are tens of thousands of distinct CDR3 sequences, roughly 93% of which were seen just once. The biggest ten clones account for roughly 0.58% of the sample. The sample was CD8+ T cells from PBMCs. These receptors were taken from a human donor in good health.

The CDR3: CASSVDPPMNTEAFF. CDR3 coding DNA: TGCGCCAGCAGCGTAGACCCACCCATGAACACTGAAGCTTTCTTT. The chain uses TRBV5-1 and TRBJ1-1; no clear D gene. The CDR3 loop spans 15 amino acids. Germline CDR1 reads SGHRS; CDR2 reads YFSETQ. Trimming took off 4 bases at V and 0 bases at J, with 13 bases between the two ends.

V usage is TRBV5-4 and J usage is TRBJ1-1; 7 nucleotides match TRBD1. Trimming cost V 3 bases and J 5 bases; bases outside gene matches: 7. This CDR3 is 14 amino acids long. Germline values: CDR1 SGHNT, CDR2 YYREEE (reference sequence). CDR3 coding DNA: TGTGCCAGCAGCTCACAGGGGCTATGGACTGAAGCTTTCTTT. Protein sequence: CASSSQGLWTEAFF.

V gene TRBV25-1 combines with J gene TRBJ1-1; D gene ambiguous. Germline lookup yields CDR1 MGHDK and CDR2 SYGVNS. The CDR3 contains 11 residues. With 6 bases removed from V and 6 bases from J, the gap between germline ends came to 8 bases. CDR3 nucleotide sequence: TGTGCCAGCAGCGTATCGGCTGAAGCTTTCTTT. This codes for CASSVSAEAFF.

The rearrangement joins TRBV6-2 or TRBV6-3 to TRBJ2-1; D possibly corresponds to TRBD2 (6 bases). This CDR3 has 17 amino acids. V gave up 0 bases and J gave up 3 bases, with 15 bases separating them. The V gene's germline CDR1 is MNHEY and CDR2 SVGEGT. The CDR3 bases are TGTGCCAGCAGTTACTCTCATTCCGGGACTTACTACAATGAGCAGTTCTTC. Its protein product is CASSYSHSGTYYNEQFF.

This clonotype has only one observation. This chain connects TRBV7-2 to TRBJ2-7, with TRBD2 matching 12 bases. There are 16 residues in the CDR3. Unmatched junction bases numbered 5, after V lost 0 bases and J lost 5 bases. CDR1 and CDR2 from the germline V gene are SGHTA and FQGNSA. Written as DNA, the CDR3 is TGTGCCAGCAGCTTAGCTGGGGCTAGCGGGAGGGACGAGCAGTACTTC. Translation gives CASSLAGASGRDEQYF.